The clone carrying this TCR beta chain was seen ten or more times. The antigen is unknown. With 5 bases clipped from V and 5 bases from J, the junction kept 5 bases outside the gene matches. The CDR3 consists of 13 residues. Each CDR3 protein gets one entry after TCRdb re-called the RT-PCR reads with MiXCR. The table shows 500,000 to 750,000 distinct CDR3 sequences, with about 15% occurring only once. These data come from a study of response to subunit inactivated influenza vaccine. Regarding the study as a whole: The study's authors posited that every seasonal influenza vaccination enlists few new T cells.

The rearrangement links TRBV12-3 or TRBV12-4 to TRBJ2-5; 7 bases line up with TRBD2. The TCR sequence derives from a man in his fifties or sixties who received an inactivated influenza vaccine. Specimen: PBMCs from blood, collected about 12 days after vaccination. The CDR3 bases are TGTGCCAGCAGTCGGACCGGGGGGGAGACCCAGTACTTC. It translates to CASSRTGGETQYF.